Listed below are T cell receptor beta chains from one sample, sequenced in a study of neurological immune-mediated disorders. From the 5' RACE reads, TCRdb called clonotypes with MiXCR, one entry per CDR3 protein. The sample records tens of thousands of distinct CDR3 sequences, around 4.6% being singletons. What was sequenced was PBMCs. These receptors came from a young woman with multiple sclerosis. Each CDR3 is given without its conserved first and last residue. The D gene is left open where the match is weak.

D gene: NA; V gene: TRBV20-1; CDR3 protein: SGDGTYTNEQF
D gene: NA; V gene: TRBV29-1; CDR3 protein: SVHLGNTEAF
D gene: TRBD2; V gene: TRBV20-1; CDR3 protein: SASAGPGLAGSEQY
D gene: NA; V gene: TRBV10-3; CDR3 protein: AISEHDRNEQY
D gene: NA; V gene: TRBV19; CDR3 protein: ASSTRASLGYT
D gene: TRBD2; V gene: TRBV5-1; CDR3 protein: ASNRGREETQY
D gene: NA; V gene: TRBV5-1; CDR3 protein: ASSFVGMSEAF
D gene: NA; V gene: TRBV5-1; CDR3 protein: ASRSDADAF
D gene: TRBD1; V gene: TRBV24-1; CDR3 protein: ATSDFQGVDEQF
D gene: TRBD2; V gene: TRBV20-1; CDR3 protein: SAGEGRSEQY
D gene: TRBD2; V gene: TRBV7-8; CDR3 protein: ASSIGGTSGSSYEQY
D gene: NA; V gene: TRBV12-3/TRBV12-4; CDR3 protein: ASSPDSNYGYT
D gene: TRBD1; V gene: TRBV5-1; CDR3 protein: ASSLAQQGPGTGELF
D gene: NA; V gene: TRBV11-2; CDR3 protein: ASRNTTGYRNEQF
D gene: TRBD1; V gene: TRBV2; CDR3 protein: ATSDRDGTQY
D gene: TRBD1; V gene: TRBV10-3; CDR3 protein: AISEITGANSPLH
D gene: NA; V gene: TRBV20-1; CDR3 protein: SAGRWTGELF
D gene: NA; V gene: TRBV5-5; CDR3 protein: ASSLYQGQETQY